The clone carrying this TCR beta chain occurred a few times. Its antigen is currently unknown. The sequencing template was cDNA reverse transcribed from extracted RNA. The protocol was immunoSEQ multiplex PCR, while the TCRdb copy is restricted to in-frame clones and leaves out a portion. The sample lists 95,000 to 110,000 clones; approximately 52% were seen once. Cell sorting was applied to PBMCs, and CD4+ and CD8+ T cells were collected. This record belongs to a study of CD8+ T cells in alopecia areata. The V gene end was trimmed by 4 bases and the J gene end by 11 bases; junction bases not matched to a gene: 6. The CDR3 is 12 amino acids. The germline gives CDR1 SNHLY, CDR2 FYNNEI. Study-wide results and limits: The study also sequences resident alphabeta T cells of normal skin in scalp samples. More clonal than normal scalp was lesional scalp, particularly alopecia totalis/universalis. Possibly because of HLA-related factors, TCR sharing was less clear across patients than in mice.

Sequenced material: CD4+ T cells sorted from blood. This TCR was sampled from a human donor in good health. The V call is TRBV2, the J call TRBJ2-7, with 9 bases lining up with TRBD1. The CDR3 DNA is TGTGCCAGCAGTGCAACTCGGGACAGGGAGTACTTC. Its translation is CASSATRDREYF. Based on the CDR3 plus reference TRBV2 and TRBJ2-7, the full variable domain is EPEVTQTPSHQVTQMGQEVILRCVPISNHLYFYWYRQILGQKVEFLVSFYNNEISEKSEIFDDQFSVERPDGSNFTLKIRSTKLEDSAMYFCASSATRDREYFGPGTRLTVT.